Presented here are 11 T cell receptor beta chains from one specimen sequenced in a study of cytomegalovirus exposure and HLA in healthy donors. With 60 Vbeta and 13 Jbeta primers, the PCR was carried out. The data were produced by immunoSEQ multiplex PCR, yet TCRdb's version contains in-frame clones alone and is incomplete. The data contain approximately 30,000 clones, roughly two fifths of them seen just once; the ten biggest clones take up just under 2%. The sequenced sample consisted of PBMCs. The receptors were sampled from a woman in her fifties or sixties in good health and CMV-seronegative.

V and J are TRBV13 and TRBJ2-1; 7 bases are shared with TRBD2. This CDR3 has 15 residues. The germline gives CDR1 PRHDT, CDR2 FYEKMQ (reference sequence). With 1 base clipped from V and 2 bases from J, the junction kept 2 bases outside the gene matches. CDR3 protein: CASSLEGGAYNEQFF. The CDR3 DNA reads as TGTGCCAGCAGCTTAGAGGGAGGGGCCTACAATGAGCAGTTCTTC.

The J gene is TRBJ2-7, the V gene TRBV6-1, with D perhaps matching TRBD2 (6 bases). Trimming stripped 3 bases from V and 4 bases from J, with 10 bases between. Germline V CDR1 and CDR2: MNHNS, SASEGT. The CDR3 totals 13 residues. CDR3 DNA: TGTGCCAGCAGTGAGGGACTGCTTTACGAGCAGTACTTC. As protein: CASSEGLLYEQYF.

The chain couples TRBV28 to TRBJ2-5; weak D call: TRBD2 (5 bases). V lost 2 bases, J lost 4 bases, and 11 bases lay in between. Germline values: CDR1 MDHEN, CDR2 SYDVKM. The CDR3 is 14 residues long. The CDR3 sequence: CASSLPSGAETQYF. In nucleotides, the CDR3 is TGTGCCAGCAGTTTACCCAGCGGAGCAGAGACCCAGTACTTC.

This clone has more than one count but fewer than ten. The rearrangement uses TRBV14 and TRBJ2-7, with 7 nucleotides matching TRBD1. Germline loops: CDR1 SGHDN, CDR2 FVKESK. This CDR3 comprises 15 residues. Trimming cost V 4 bases and J 3 bases; bases outside gene matches: 9. For the CDR3, the DNA is TGTGCCAGCAGCCTTTCGACAGGGTGGAACTACGAGCAGTACTTC. Amino acid sequence: CASSLSTGWNYEQYF.

This clone was recorded a few times. This chain uses TRBV27 with TRBJ2-4, with 7 bases that match TRBD2. The CDR3 is 16 amino acids. CDR1 and CDR2 from the germline V gene are MNHEY and SMNVEV (reference sequence). Trimming removed 5 bases from V and 1 base from J; junction bases left unmatched: 8. In nucleotides, the CDR3 is TGTGCCAGCAGTCCCGGCGGGGGAAAGGCCAAAAACATTCAGTACTTC. Its translation is CASSPGGGKAKNIQYF.

The CDR3 nucleotides read TGTGCCAGCAGTTCTGCCGGGAAAAGGGCTGAAAAACTGTTTTTT. Translating gives CASSSAGKRAEKLFF. The chain is built from TRBV28 and TRBJ1-4; D call uncertain. Trimming took off 4 bases at V and 7 bases at J, with 16 bases between the two ends. The germline V gene encodes CDR1 MDHEN and CDR2 SYDVKM. This CDR3 comprises 15 residues.

The table lists this clone with a few counts. The gene calls are TRBV19 and TRBJ2-4, with 9 nucleotides matching TRBD1. This CDR3 contains 16 residues. Trimming took 4 bases from V and 3 from J; bases not matched to a gene: 7. Germline CDR1 is LNHDA and CDR2 is SQIVND (reference sequence). The CDR3: CASSKSDRGVKNIQYF. CDR3 sequence (DNA): TGTGCCAGTAGTAAGTCGGACAGGGGAGTCAAAAACATTCAGTACTTC.

The chain combines TRBV5-8 with TRBJ1-1; 7 bases match TRBD1. Trimming at V came to 0 bases and at J to 3 bases, leaving 17 bases not matched to a gene. The CDR3 extends over 19 amino acids. Germline CDR1 SGHTS, CDR2 YDEGEE. The CDR3 loop reads CASSLGFKSRGNLDTEAFF. As DNA, the CDR3 is TGTGCCAGCAGCTTGGGCTTTAAGAGCAGGGGGAATTTGGACACTGAAGCTTTCTTT.

The chain is built from TRBV7-2 and TRBJ2-2, with D possibly being TRBD1 (6 bases). V lost 5 bases, J lost 2 bases, and 15 bases lay in between. This CDR3 contains 16 residues. CDR1 is SGHTA and CDR2 is FQGNSA in the germline V gene. In nucleotides, the CDR3 is TGTGCCAGCAGCCTGAGAGGGGGATTTAACACCGGGGAGCTGTTTTTT. Amino acids: CASSLRGGFNTGELFF.

The J gene is TRBJ2-3, the V gene TRBV4-1; D is unclear. V shed 2 bases and J shed 0 bases, with 6 bases lying between them. This CDR3 comprises 14 residues. Germline V gives CDR1 MGHRA, CDR2 YSYEKL. The CDR3 reads CASSQTTSTDTQYF. CDR3 DNA sequence: TGCGCCAGCAGCCAAACAACGAGCACAGATACGCAGTATTTT.

Here the CDR3 DNA reads TGTGCCAGCAGGACTAGCGGCTACAATGAGCAGTTCTTC. This gives the protein CASRTSGYNEQFF. The chain is built from TRBV6-1 and TRBJ2-1; TRBD2 matches 9 bases. Germline V CDR1 and CDR2: MNHNS, SASEGT. CDR3 size: 13 residues. Losses at the gene ends were 6 bases for V and 3 bases for J; bases not matched to a gene: 0.